The sequence of this TCR beta chain was determined in a study of CXCR3-negative and CXCR3-positive naive CD8 T cells. Study conclusions and caveats: The study found comparably high diversity in both naive subsets and much lower diversity in memory CD8+ cells. Relative to CXCR3-negative naive cells, CXCR3-positive naive cells had more hydrophobic TRB CDR3s.

Naive CD8+ T cells were CD45RO-CCR7+CD27+CD95-. The TRB libraries of cDNA were built by UMI-labeled 5' RACE. From its re-call of the 5' RACE reads, TCRdb lists each CDR3 protein once, without DNA. Here the sample table reports roughly 99,000 distinct CDR3 sequences. As regards this clonotype: The antigen remains undetermined.

Sample: naive CXCR3+ CD8+ T cells from blood. Subset of the sample: CD45RO-CCR7+CD27+CD95- naive CD8+ T cells expressing CXCR3 (TNR3+). The TCR was taken from a human donor in good health. Some clones in this sample may be carry-over from other donors' samples.

CDR3 residues: CASSLPGGPEQYF. The chain links TRBV7-9 to TRBJ2-5; as DNA is missing, the TRBD1 call by TCRdb cannot be tested. Germline CDR1 is SEHNR and CDR2 is FQNEAQ (reference sequence). The CDR3 runs 13 residues.